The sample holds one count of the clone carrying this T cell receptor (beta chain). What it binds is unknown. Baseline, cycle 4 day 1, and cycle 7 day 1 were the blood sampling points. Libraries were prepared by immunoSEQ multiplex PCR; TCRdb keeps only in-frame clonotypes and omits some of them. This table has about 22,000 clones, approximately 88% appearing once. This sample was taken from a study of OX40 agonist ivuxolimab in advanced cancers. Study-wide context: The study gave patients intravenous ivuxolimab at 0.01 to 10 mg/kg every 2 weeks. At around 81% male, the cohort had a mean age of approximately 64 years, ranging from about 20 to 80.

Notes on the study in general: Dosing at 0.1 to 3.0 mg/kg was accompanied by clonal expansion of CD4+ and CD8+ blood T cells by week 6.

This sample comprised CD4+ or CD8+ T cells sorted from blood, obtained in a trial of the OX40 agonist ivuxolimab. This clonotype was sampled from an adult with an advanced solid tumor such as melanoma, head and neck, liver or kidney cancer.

This chain's CDR3 is CASAAGRGYTF. CDR3 nucleotide sequence: TGTGCCAGCGCCGCGGGGAGGGGCTACACCTTC. The rearrangement links TRBV2 to TRBJ1-2; no firm D call. The length of the CDR3 is 11 residues. V was pared by 8 bases and J by 8 bases, with 12 bases between. Per the germline V gene, CDR1 is SNHLY and CDR2 is FYNNEI.